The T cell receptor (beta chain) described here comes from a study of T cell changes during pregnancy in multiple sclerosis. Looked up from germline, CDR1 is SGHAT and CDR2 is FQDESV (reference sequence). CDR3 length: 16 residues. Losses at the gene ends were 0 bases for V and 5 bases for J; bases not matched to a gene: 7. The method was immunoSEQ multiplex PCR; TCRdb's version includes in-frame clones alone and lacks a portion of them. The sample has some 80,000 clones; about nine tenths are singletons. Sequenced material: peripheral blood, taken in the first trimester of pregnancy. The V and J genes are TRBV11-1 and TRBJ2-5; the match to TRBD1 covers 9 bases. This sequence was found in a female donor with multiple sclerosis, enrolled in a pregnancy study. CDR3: CASSLAGTGTWETQYF. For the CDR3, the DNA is TGTGCCAGCAGCTTAGCCGGGACAGGGACCTGGGAGACCCAGTACTTC.